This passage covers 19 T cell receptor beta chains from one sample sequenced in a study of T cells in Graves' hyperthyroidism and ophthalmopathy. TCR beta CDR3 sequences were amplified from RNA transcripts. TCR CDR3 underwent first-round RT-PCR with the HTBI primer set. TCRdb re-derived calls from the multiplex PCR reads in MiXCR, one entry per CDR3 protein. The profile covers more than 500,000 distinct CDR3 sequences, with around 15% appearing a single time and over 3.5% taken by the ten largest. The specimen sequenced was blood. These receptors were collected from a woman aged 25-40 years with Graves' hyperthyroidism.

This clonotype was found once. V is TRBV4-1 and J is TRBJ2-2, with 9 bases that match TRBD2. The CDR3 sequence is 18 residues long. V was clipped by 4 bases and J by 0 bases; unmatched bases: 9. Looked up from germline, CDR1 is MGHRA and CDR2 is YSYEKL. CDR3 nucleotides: TGCGCCAGCAGCCCCCTACTAGCGGGCTTTGCGAACACCGGGGAGCTGTTTTTT. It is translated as CASSPLLAGFANTGELFF.

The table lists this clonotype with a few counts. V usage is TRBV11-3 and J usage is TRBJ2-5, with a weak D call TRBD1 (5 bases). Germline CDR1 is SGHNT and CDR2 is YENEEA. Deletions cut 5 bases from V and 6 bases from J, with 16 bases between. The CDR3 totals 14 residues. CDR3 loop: CASSRDSMGQTQYF. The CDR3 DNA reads TGTGCCAGCAGCCGTGACTCAATGGGGCAGACCCAGTACTTC.

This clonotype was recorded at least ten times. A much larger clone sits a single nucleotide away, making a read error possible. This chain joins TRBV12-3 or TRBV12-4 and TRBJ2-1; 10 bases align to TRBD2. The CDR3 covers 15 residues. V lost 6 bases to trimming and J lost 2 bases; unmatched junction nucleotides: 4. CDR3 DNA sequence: TGTGCCAGCAGATCCGGGACTAGCGCCTACAATGAGCAGTTCTTC. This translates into CASRSGTSAYNEQFF.

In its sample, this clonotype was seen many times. This chain's CDR3 is CASGREGGAFF. For the CDR3, the DNA is TGTGCCTCGGGACGGGAAGGTGGGGCTTTCTTT. The chain carries TRBV30 and TRBJ1-1; a possible D gene is TRBD1 (5 bases). CDR3 size: 11 residues. V was shortened by 7 bases and J by 11 bases, with 17 bases between the two germline ends. The germline gives CDR1 GTSNPN, CDR2 SVGIG (reference sequence).

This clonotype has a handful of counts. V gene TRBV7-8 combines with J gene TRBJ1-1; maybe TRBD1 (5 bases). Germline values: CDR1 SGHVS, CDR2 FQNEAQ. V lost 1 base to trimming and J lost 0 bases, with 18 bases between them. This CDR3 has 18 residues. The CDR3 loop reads CASSLDWTPTGMNTEAFF. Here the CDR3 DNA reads TGTGCCAGCAGCTTAGATTGGACACCCACGGGGATGAACACTGAAGCTTTCTTT.

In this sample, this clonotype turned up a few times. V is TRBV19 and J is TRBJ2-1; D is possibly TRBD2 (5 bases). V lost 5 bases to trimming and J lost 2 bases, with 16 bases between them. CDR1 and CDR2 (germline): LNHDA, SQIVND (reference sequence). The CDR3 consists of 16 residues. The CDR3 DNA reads TGTGCCAGTAGTCCTCCCCGAGGGTCACCCTACAATGAGCAGTTCTTC. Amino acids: CASSPPRGSPYNEQFF.

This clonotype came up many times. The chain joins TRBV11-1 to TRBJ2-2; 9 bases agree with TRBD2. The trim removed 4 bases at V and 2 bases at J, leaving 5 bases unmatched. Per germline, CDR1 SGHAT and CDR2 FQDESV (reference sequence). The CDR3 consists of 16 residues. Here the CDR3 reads CASSSLAGVNTGELFF. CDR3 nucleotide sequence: TGTGCCAGCAGCTCTTTAGCGGGAGTTAACACCGGGGAGCTGTTTTTT.

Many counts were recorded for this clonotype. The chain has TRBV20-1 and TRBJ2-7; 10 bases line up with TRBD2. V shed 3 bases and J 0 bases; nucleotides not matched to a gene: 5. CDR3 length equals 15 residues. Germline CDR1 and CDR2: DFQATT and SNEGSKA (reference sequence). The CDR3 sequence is CSARISGRVSYEQYF. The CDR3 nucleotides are TGCAGTGCTAGGATAAGCGGGAGGGTCTCCTACGAGCAGTACTTC.

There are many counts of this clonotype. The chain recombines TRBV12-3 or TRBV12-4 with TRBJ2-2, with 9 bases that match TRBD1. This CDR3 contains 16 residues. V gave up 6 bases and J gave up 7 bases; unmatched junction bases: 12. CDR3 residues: CASRPYRGPGGGELFF. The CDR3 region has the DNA TGTGCCAGCAGGCCATACAGGGGGCCTGGTGGCGGGGAGCTGTTTTTT.

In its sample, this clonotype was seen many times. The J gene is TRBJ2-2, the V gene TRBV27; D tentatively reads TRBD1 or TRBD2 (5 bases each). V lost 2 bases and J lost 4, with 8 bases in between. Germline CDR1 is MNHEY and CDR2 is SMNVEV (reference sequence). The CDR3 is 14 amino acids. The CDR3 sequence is CASSLGGFTGELFF. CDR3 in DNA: TGTGCCAGCAGTTTAGGGGGTTTCACCGGGGAGCTGTTTTTT.

The CDR3 protein is CASSYDSGNGYTF. In DNA, the CDR3 is TGTGCCAGCAGTTATGATTCAGGGAACGGCTACACCTTC. The chain recombines TRBV6-5 with TRBJ1-2; a possible D gene is TRBD1 (5 bases). CDR3 length: 13 residues. Germline values: CDR1 MNHEY, CDR2 SVGAGI. V lost 3 bases, J lost 8 bases, and 13 bases lay in between.

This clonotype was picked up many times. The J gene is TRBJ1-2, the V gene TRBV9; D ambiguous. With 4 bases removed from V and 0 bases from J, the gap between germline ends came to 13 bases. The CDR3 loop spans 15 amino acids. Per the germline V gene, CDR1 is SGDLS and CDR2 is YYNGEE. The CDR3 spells CASSPQTYANYGYTF. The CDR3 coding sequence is TGTGCCAGCAGCCCCCAGACGTATGCTAACTATGGCTACACCTTC.

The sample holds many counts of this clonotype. Here the CDR3 DNA reads TGCAGTGCTAGAGTGACTACCTGGATCAATGAGCAGTTCTTC. It codes for CSARVTTWINEQFF. The rearrangement uses TRBV20-1 and TRBJ2-1; possibly TRBD2 for D (5 bases). CDR3 length equals 14 residues. The germline gives CDR1 DFQATT, CDR2 SNEGSKA (reference sequence). V was trimmed by 1 base and J by 6 bases, leaving 13 bases between them.

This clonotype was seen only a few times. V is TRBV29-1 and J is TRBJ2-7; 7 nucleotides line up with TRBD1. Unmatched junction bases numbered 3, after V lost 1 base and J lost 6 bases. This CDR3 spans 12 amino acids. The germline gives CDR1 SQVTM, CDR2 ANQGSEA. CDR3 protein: CSVEVGGSEQYF. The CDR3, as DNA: TGCAGCGTTGAAGTAGGGGGCTCCGAGCAGTACTTC.

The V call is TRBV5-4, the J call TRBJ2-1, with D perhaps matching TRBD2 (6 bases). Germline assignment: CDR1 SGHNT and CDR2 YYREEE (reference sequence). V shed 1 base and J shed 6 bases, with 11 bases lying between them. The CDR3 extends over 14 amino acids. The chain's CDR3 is CASSLTSRRNEQFF. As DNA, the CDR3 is TGTGCCAGCAGCTTGACTAGCCGGCGCAATGAGCAGTTCTTC.

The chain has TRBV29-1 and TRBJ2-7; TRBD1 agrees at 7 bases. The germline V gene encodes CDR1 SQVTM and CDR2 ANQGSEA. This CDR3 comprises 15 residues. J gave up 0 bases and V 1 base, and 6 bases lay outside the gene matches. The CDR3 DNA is TGCAGCGTTGAAGGGACACACAGGGGCTCCTACGAGCAGTACTTC. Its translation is CSVEGTHRGSYEQYF.

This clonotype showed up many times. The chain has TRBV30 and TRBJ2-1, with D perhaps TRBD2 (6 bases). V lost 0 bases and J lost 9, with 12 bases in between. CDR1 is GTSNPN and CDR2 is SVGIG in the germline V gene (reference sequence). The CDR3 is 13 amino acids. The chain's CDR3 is CAWSVRLAAEQFF. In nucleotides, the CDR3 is TGTGCCTGGAGTGTACGATTAGCGGCTGAGCAGTTCTTC.

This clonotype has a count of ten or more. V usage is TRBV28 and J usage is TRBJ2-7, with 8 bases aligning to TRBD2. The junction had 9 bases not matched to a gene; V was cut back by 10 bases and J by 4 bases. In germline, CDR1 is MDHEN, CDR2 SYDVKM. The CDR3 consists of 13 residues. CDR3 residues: CATCLAGFYEQYF. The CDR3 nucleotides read TGTGCCACTTGCTTAGCGGGGTTTTACGAGCAGTACTTC. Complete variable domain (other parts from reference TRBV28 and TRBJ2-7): DVKVTQSSRYLVKRTGEKVFLECVQDMDHENMFWYRQDPGLGLRLIYFSYDVKMKEKGDIPEGYSVSREKKERFSLILESASTNQTSMYLCATCLAGFYEQYFGPGTRLTVT.

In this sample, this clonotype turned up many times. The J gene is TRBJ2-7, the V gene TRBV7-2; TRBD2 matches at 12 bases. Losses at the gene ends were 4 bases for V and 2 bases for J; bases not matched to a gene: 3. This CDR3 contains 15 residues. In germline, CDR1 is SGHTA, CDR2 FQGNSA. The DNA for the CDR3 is TGTGCCAGCAGCTCGGGACTAGCGGGCACCTACGAGCAGTACTTC. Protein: CASSSGLAGTYEQYF.